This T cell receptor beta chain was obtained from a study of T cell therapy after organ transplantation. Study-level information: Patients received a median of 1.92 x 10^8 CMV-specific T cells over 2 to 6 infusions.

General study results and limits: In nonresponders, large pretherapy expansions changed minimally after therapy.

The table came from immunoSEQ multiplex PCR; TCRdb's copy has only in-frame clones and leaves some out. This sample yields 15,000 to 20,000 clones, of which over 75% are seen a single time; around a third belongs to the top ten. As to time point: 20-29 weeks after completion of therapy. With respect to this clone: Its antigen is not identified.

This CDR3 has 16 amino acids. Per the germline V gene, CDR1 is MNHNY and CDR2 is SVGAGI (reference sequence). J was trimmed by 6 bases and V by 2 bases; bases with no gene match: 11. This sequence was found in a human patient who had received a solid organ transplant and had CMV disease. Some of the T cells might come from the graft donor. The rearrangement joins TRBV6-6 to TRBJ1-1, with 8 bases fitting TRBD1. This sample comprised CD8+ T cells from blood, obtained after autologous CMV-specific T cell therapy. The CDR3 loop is CASSYDTTGVWAEAFF. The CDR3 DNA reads TGTGCCAGCAGTTACGATACGACAGGGGTTTGGGCTGAAGCTTTCTTT.